The T cell receptor beta chain described here comes from a study of blood T cell repertoires in COVID-19. About the research overall: Specimens from acute and convalescent COVID-19 originated in the United States, Italy and Spain. Sources were T cells, B-cell-depleted T cells, or PBMCs; the material itself was cDNA or gDNA.

In the original analysis: Reference gene primer amplification gave estimated nucleated cell counts. Using immunoSEQ multiplex PCR, the repertoire was profiled, and TCRdb retains in-frame clones only, with some absent. V and J calls and clone size are copied from that table; D and trimming were computed from the DNA. The repertoire holds about 170,000 clones, with approximately 81% as singletons. The germline gives CDR1 KGHSH, CDR2 LQKENI. This CDR3 comprises 13 residues. Trimming pared 3 bases from V and 0 bases from J, leaving 6 bases between. The chain combines TRBV18 with TRBJ2-7; the D is unclear. Sequenced input: peripheral blood. This clonotype was obtained from a man younger than 30 with active or convalescent COVID-19. Here the CDR3 reads CASSPGSSYEQYF. The CDR3 DNA reads as TGTGCCAGCTCACCGGGCAGCTCCTACGAGCAGTACTTC.